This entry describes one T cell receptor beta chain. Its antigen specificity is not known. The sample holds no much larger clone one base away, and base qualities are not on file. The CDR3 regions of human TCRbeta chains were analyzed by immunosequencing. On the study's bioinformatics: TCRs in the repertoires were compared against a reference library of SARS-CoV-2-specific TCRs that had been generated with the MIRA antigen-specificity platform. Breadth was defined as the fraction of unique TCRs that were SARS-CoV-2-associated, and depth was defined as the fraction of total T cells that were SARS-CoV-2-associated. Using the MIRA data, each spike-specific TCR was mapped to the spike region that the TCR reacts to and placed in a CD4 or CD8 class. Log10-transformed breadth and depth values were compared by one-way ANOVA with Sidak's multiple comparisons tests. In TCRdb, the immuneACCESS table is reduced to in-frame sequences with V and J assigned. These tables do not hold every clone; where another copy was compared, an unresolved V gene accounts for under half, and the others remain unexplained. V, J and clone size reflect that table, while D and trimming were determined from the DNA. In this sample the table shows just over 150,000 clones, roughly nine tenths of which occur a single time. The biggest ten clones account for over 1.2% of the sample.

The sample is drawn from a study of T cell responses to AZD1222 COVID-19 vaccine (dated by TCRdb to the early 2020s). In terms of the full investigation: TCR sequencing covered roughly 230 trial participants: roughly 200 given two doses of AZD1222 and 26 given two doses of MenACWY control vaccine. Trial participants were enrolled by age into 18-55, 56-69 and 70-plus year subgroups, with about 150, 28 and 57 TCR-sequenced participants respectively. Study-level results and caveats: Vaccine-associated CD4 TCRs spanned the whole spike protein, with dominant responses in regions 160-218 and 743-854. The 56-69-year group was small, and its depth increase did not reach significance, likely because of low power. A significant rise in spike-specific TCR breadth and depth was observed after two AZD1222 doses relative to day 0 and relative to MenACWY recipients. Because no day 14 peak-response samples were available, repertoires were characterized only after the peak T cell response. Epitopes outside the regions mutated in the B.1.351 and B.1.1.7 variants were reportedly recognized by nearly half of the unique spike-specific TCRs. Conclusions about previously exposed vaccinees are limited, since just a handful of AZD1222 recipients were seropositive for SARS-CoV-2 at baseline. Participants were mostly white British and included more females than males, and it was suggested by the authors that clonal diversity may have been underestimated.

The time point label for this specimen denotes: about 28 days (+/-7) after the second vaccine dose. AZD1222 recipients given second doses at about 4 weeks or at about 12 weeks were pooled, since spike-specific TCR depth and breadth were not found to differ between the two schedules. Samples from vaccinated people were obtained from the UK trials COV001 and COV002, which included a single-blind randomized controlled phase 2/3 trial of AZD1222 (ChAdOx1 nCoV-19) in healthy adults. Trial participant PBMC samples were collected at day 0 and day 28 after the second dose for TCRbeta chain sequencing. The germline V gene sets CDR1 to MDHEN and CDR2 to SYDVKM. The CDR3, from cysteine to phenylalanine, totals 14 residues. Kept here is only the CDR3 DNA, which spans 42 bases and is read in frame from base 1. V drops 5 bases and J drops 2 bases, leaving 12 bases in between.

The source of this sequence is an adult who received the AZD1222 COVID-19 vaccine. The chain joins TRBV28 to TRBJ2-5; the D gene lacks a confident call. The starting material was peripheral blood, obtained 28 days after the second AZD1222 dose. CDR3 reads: CASSLPSPQETQYF. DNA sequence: TGTGCCAGCAGTCTGCCAAGCCCTCAAGAGACCCAGTACTTC.